The clone carrying this T cell receptor beta chain appeared a few times. Its antigen is still unknown. The sample comes from a study of identical twins. Study-level results: Cord blood's abundant beta clonotypes had fewer insertions, unlike memory repertoires.

V lost 6 bases and J lost 0, with 22 bases in between. Germline CDR1 reads MDHEN; CDR2 reads SYDVKM. This CDR3 comprises 18 residues. Through template switching, a universal primer site was introduced, and the cDNA contained unique molecular identifiers. MiXCR, run by TCRdb on the 5' RACE reads, gives a single entry per CDR3 protein. Of fewer than 500,000 distinct CDR3 sequences listed, roughly an eighth are singletons. The data also belong to a second study, concerning yellow fever vaccine responses in identical twins.

The V gene is TRBV28, the J gene TRBJ2-3; D is possibly TRBD2 (6 bases). The sequence derives from a woman under 30 in good health. The sample consisted of CD4+ T cells sorted from blood. CDR3 region: CASSRLGTRRSSTDTQYF. The CDR3 DNA is TGTGCCAGCAGCCGACTCGGGACTCGCCGTTCTAGCACAGATACGCAGTATTTT.